This TCR beta chain was recovered during a study of blood T cell repertoires in COVID-19. Overall study: T cells, B-cell-depleted T cells, or PBMCs supplied cDNA or gDNA.

The method was immunoSEQ multiplex PCR; TCRdb's version includes in-frame clones alone and lacks a portion of them. This table holds 200,000 or so clones, 80% to 90% found once. The ends were cut back, 3 bases at V and 7 bases at J, with 28 bases in the middle. The CDR3 runs to 19 residues. Germline V lookup: CDR1 MDHEN, CDR2 SYDVKM. This TCR was recovered from a young man with COVID-19, enrolled during active disease. Sequencing input: peripheral blood. This chain connects TRBV28 to TRBJ2-1, with a weak D call TRBD1 (7 bases). For the CDR3, the DNA is TGTGCCAGCAGTTTGGCCTGGGTTTTGACAGGGAGGAAGGAGAATGAGCAGTTCTTC. It is translated as CASSLAWVLTGRKENEQFF.